This T cell receptor (beta chain) stems from a study of cytomegalovirus exposure and HLA in healthy donors. CDR1 and CDR2 (germline): MNHEY, SMNVEV (reference sequence). J lost 2 bases, V lost 2 bases, and 9 bases had no gene match. The CDR3 runs to 16 residues. Whereas donors were nominally healthy upon sampling, unrecorded immune exposures were probable. Vbeta (60) and Jbeta (13) primers were used in the PCR. The assay was immunoSEQ multiplex PCR, and TCRdb's table has in-frame clones only and misses some. The table shows 180,000 or so clones, with around 80% occurring only once. This chain joins TRBV27 and TRBJ2-7, with 7 bases fitting TRBD2. The sequence was collected from a girl under 18 in good health and CMV-seropositive. Sequencing was performed on PBMCs. Here the CDR3 reads CASSLGGEGRPYEQYF. Here the CDR3 DNA reads TGTGCCAGCAGTTTAGGGGGGGAAGGGAGACCCTACGAGCAGTACTTC.